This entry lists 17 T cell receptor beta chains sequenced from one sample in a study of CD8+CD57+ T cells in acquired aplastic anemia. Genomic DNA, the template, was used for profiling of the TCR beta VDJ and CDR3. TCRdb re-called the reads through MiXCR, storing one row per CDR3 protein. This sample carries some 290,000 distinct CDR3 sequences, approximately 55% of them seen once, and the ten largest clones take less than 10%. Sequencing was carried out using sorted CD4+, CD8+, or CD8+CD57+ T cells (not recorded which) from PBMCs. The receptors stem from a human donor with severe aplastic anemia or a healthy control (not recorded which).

Here the CDR3 reads CASSESTGLAGVPGNNEQFF. DNA for the CDR3: TGCGCCAGCAGTGAGTCGACGGGACTAGCGGGGGTCCCCGGCAACAATGAGCAGTTCTTC. V usage is TRBV10-1 and J usage is TRBJ2-1, with 14 positions matching TRBD2. V gave up 0 bases and J gave up 5 bases; unmatched junction bases: 12. Germline-derived CDR1 and CDR2 are WNHNN and SYGVQD (reference sequence). The CDR3 extends over 20 amino acids.

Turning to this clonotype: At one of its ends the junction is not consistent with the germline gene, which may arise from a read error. Written as DNA, the CDR3 is TGTGCCAGCAGTTTTGGGGGTATTAGGTTTAGGGAGCTGTCTTTT. It specifies CASSFGGIRFRELSF. The chain has TRBV6-5 and TRBJ2-2; D tentatively reads TRBD1 or TRBD2 (5 bases each). The CDR3 spans 15 residues. In germline, CDR1 is MNHEY, CDR2 SVGAGI.

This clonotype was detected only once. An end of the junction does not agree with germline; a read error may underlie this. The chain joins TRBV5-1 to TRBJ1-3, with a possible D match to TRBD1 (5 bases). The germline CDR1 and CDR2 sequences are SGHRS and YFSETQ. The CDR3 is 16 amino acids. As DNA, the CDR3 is TGCGCCAGCAGCCTGGTGGACACCCTCTCTGGAAACACCATGTATTTT. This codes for CASSLVDTLSGNTMYF.

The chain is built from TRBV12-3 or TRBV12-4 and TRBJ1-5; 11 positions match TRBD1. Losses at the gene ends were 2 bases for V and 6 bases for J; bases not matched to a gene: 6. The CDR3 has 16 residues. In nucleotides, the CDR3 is TGTGCCAGCAGTTTAAGGACAGGGGGCGATCCTCAGCCCCAGCATTTT. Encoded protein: CASSLRTGGDPQPQHF.

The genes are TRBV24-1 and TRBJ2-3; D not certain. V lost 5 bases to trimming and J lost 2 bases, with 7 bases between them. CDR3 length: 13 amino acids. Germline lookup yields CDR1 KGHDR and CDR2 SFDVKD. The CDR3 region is CATSGVTTDTQYF. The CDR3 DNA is TGTGCCACCAGTGGAGTTACCACAGATACGCAGTATTTT.

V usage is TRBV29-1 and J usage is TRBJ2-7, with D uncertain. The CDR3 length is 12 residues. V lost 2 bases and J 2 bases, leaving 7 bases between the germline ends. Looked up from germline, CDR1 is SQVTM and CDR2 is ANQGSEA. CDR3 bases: TGCAGCGTTGAACAGGAGACCTACGAGCAGTACTTC. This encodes CSVEQETYEQYF.

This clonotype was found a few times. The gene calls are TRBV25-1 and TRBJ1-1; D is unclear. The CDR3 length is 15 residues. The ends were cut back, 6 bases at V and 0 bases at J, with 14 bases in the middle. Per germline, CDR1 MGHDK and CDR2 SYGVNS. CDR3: CASRPQRELNTEAFF. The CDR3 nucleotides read TGTGCCAGCAGGCCGCAGAGGGAGCTGAACACTGAAGCTTTCTTT.

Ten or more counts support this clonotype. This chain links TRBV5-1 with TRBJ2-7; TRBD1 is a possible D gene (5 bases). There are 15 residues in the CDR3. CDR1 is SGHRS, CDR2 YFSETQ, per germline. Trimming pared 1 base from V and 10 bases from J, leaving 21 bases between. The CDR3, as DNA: TGCGCCAGCAGCTTGAGGGGTTTCGGCCGCGAATATCAGTACTTC. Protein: CASSLRGFGREYQYF.

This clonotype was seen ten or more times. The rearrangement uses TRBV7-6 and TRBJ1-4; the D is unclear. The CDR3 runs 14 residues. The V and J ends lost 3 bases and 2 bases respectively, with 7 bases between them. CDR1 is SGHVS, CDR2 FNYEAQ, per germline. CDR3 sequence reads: CASSFSPTNEKLFF. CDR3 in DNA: TGTGCCAGCAGCTTTTCCCCTACTAATGAAAAACTGTTTTTT.

In DNA, the CDR3 is TGTGCCAGCAGCTTCCGGACAGGTAGCTCCTACGAGCAGTACTTC. It yields the protein CASSFRTGSSYEQYF. The J gene is TRBJ2-7, the V gene TRBV7-2, with 7 positions matching TRBD1. V was pared by 3 bases and J by 0 bases, with 5 bases of the junction left unmatched. Germline V gives CDR1 SGHTA, CDR2 FQGNSA. CDR3 length: 15 residues. The variable domain in full, with the rest retrieved from reference TRBV7-2 and TRBJ2-7, is GAGVSQSPSNKVTEKGKDVELRCDPISGHTALYWYRQSLGQGLEFLIYFQGNSAPDKSGLPSDRFSAERTGGSVSTLTIQRTQQEDSAVYLCASSFRTGSSYEQYFGPGTRLTVT.

This CDR3 reads CASSLTGTGEYNEQYF. The CDR3 DNA follows: TGTGCCAGCAGCTTAACTGGGACAGGGGAGTACAATGAGCAGTATTTT. This chain connects TRBV7-3 to TRBJ2-3; 10 bases map to TRBD1. The CDR3 loop spans 16 amino acids. With V trimmed by 0 bases and J by 11 bases, 11 bases remained unmatched. Germline lookup yields CDR1 SGHTA and CDR2 FQGTGA.

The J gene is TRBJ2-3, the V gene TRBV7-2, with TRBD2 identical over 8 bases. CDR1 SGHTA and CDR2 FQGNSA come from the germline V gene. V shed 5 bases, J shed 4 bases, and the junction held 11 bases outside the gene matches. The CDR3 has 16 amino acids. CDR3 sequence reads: CASSPPGGGVSDTQYF. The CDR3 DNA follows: TGTGCCAGCAGCCCCCCCGGGGGGGGCGTGTCAGATACGCAGTATTTT.

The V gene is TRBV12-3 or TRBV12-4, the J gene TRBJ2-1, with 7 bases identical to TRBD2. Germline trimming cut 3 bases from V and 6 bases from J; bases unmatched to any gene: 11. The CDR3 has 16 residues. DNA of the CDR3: TGTGCCAGCAGTTTCGTCGGCGGGAGAAGTGGCAATGAGCAGTTCTTC. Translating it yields CASSFVGGRSGNEQFF.

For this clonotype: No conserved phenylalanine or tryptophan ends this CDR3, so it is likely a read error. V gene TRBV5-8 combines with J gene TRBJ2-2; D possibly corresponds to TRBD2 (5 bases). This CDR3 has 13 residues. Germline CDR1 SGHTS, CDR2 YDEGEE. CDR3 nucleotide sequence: TGTGCCAGCGGCTTGAGGGACACCGGGGAGCTGTTTTCT. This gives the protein CASGLRDTGELFS.

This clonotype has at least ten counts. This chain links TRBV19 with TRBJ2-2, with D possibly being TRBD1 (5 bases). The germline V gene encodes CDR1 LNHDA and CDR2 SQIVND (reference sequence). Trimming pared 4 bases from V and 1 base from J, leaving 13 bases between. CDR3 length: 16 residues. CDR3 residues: CASSTQGLLNTGELFF. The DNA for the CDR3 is TGTGCCAGTAGTACTCAGGGTCTATTGAACACCGGGGAGCTGTTTTTT.

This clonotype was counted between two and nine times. CDR3 amino acids: CASSFGGPDTGELFF. The CDR3, as DNA: TGTGCCAGCAGCTTTGGTGGCCCGGATACCGGGGAGCTGTTTTTT. V is TRBV5-4 and J is TRBJ2-2; D is unclear. The germline V gene has CDR1 SGHNT and CDR2 YYREEE (reference sequence). V was pared by 2 bases and J by 5 bases, with 13 bases between. The length of the CDR3 is 15 residues.

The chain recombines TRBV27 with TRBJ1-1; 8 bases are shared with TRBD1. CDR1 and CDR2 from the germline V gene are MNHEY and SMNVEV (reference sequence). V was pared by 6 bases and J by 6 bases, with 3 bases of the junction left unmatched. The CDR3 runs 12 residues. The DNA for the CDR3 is TGTGCCAGCAGGGACAGGGTCTCTGAAGCTTTCTTT. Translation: CASRDRVSEAFF.